Below, 27 T cell receptor beta chains from the same sample are listed, as sequenced in a study of blood T cell repertoires in COVID-19. Generated by immunoSEQ multiplex PCR, the TCRdb table keeps only in-frame clones and is missing some. Among roughly 150,000 clones listed, around 84% were seen once. What was sequenced was peripheral blood. The source of these receptors is a woman older than 75 with acute or convalescent COVID-19.

The chain recombines TRBV11-2 with TRBJ1-5, with 8 positions matching TRBD1. With V trimmed by 0 bases and J by 7 bases, 8 bases remained unmatched. CDR3 length equals 16 residues. Germline CDR1 is SGHAT and CDR2 is FQNNGV. The CDR3 is CASSLDRGTGSQPQHF. CDR3 DNA sequence: TGTGCCAGCAGCTTAGATCGGGGGACAGGATCCCAGCCCCAGCATTTT. Using reference TRBV11-2 and TRBJ1-5 for the parts outside the CDR3, the full variable domain is EAGVAQSPRYKIIEKRQSVAFWCNPISGHATLYWYQQILGQGPKLLIQFQNNGVVDDSQLPKDRFSAERLKGVDSTLKIQPAKLEDSAVYLCASSLDRGTGSQPQHFGDGTRLSIL.

The chain recombines TRBV5-6 with TRBJ1-6, with 7 nucleotides matching TRBD1. J gave up 3 bases and V 3 bases, and 3 bases lay outside the gene matches. Germline-derived CDR1 and CDR2 are SGHDT and YYEEEE. There are 15 residues in the CDR3. CDR3 in DNA: TGTGCCAGCAGCTGGGACAGCAACTATAATTCACCCCTCCACTTT. Protein product: CASSWDSNYNSPLHF.

This chain uses TRBV4-2 with TRBJ2-4; 9 bases match TRBD2. V shed 4 bases, J shed 1 base, and the junction held 5 bases outside the gene matches. The CDR3 length is 16 residues. Germline-derived CDR1 and CDR2 are LGHNA and YNFKEQ. The CDR3 protein is CASSPGLASAKNIQYF. CDR3 sequence (DNA): TGTGCCAGCAGCCCAGGACTAGCGTCGGCCAAAAACATTCAGTACTTC.

This clone was found a few times. V and J are TRBV19 and TRBJ1-3; a weak D match, TRBD1 (5 bases). The CDR3 has 13 amino acids. Germline V gives CDR1 LNHDA, CDR2 SQIVND (reference sequence). Trimming took 4 bases from V and 2 from J, leaving 6 bases between them. The chain's CDR3 is CASSTTAGNTIYF. The DNA for the CDR3 is TGTGCCAGTAGTACGACAGCTGGAAACACCATATATTTT.

The chain carries TRBV2 and TRBJ2-1, with D possibly TRBD2 on 5 matching bases. From germline, CDR1 is SNHLY and CDR2 FYNNEI. The CDR3 spans 17 residues. V was trimmed by 7 bases and J by 0 bases, leaving 19 bases between them. CDR3 DNA sequence: TGTGCCAGCACCCAAGGTCCGGCGGGCAGCTCCTACAATGAGCAGTTCTTC. It encodes CASTQGPAGSSYNEQFF.

This chain connects TRBV5-1 to TRBJ2-3; TRBD2 agrees at 7 bases. Germline V CDR1 and CDR2: SGHRS, YFSETQ. CDR3 size: 15 residues. V was clipped by 2 bases and J by 2 bases; unmatched bases: 5. CDR3 bases: TGCGCCAGCAGCTTCGAAACTAGCGTCACAGATACGCAGTATTTT. Protein: CASSFETSVTDTQYF.

This rearrangement joins TRBV27 to TRBJ1-6, with TRBD1 identical over 8 bases. The V gene's germline CDR1 is MNHEY and CDR2 SMNVEV (reference sequence). CDR3 length: 16 residues. The V gene end was trimmed by 2 bases and the J gene end by 7 bases; junction bases not matched to a gene: 7. For the CDR3, the DNA is TGTGCCAGCAGTTTAACTCCGGGACAGGTGAATTCACCCCTCCACTTT. It codes for CASSLTPGQVNSPLHF.

The chain uses TRBV6-2 or TRBV6-3 and TRBJ2-4, with a weak D call TRBD2 (5 bases). Per the germline V gene, CDR1 is MNHEY and CDR2 is SVGEGT. The length of the CDR3 is 18 residues. V was clipped by 6 bases and J by 0 bases, with 21 bases between them. The CDR3 sequence is CASSDLFLDGLAKNIQYF. CDR3 nucleotide sequence: TGTGCCAGCAGCGATCTGTTCCTGGACGGACTAGCCAAAAACATTCAGTACTTC.

DNA of the CDR3: TGTGCCAGCAATAAGGGACAGATCGTTTCCTACGAGCAGTACTTC. Translating it yields CASNKGQIVSYEQYF. This rearrangement joins TRBV28 to TRBJ2-7; 7 nucleotides agree with TRBD1. CDR1 and CDR2 (germline): MDHEN, SYDVKM. V dropped 7 bases and J dropped 1; count of bases not matched to a gene: 10. The CDR3 extends over 15 amino acids. The full variable domain, with the rest looked up from reference TRBV28 and TRBJ2-7, is DVKVTQSSRYLVKRTGEKVFLECVQDMDHENMFWYRQDPGLGLRLIYFSYDVKMKEKGDIPEGYSVSREKKERFSLILESASTNQTSMYLCASNKGQIVSYEQYFGPGTRLTVT.

In its sample, this clone was seen once. The J gene is TRBJ2-3, the V gene TRBV27, with 7 bases lining up with TRBD2. V was clipped by 1 base and J by 4 bases; unmatched bases: 8. CDR3 length: 16 amino acids. Per the germline V gene, CDR1 is MNHEY and CDR2 is SMNVEV (reference sequence). The CDR3 is CASSLFGGGPADTQYF. The CDR3 coding sequence is TGTGCCAGCAGTTTATTTGGGGGAGGGCCGGCAGATACGCAGTATTTT.

Only one count was recorded for this clone. The J gene is TRBJ1-2, the V gene TRBV2; TRBD1 agrees at 8 bases. The ends lost 8 bases at V and 2 bases at J; junction bases unmatched: 10. The CDR3 is made up of 15 amino acids. Germline assignment: CDR1 SNHLY and CDR2 FYNNEI. CDR3 sequence reads: CASSSRTGMNYGYTF. DNA for the CDR3: TGTGCCAGCTCCTCCAGGACAGGGATGAACTATGGCTACACCTTC. Together with reference TRBV2 and TRBJ1-2, the CDR3 gives the full variable domain: EPEVTQTPSHQVTQMGQEVILRCVPISNHLYFYWYRQILGQKVEFLVSFYNNEISEKSEIFDDQFSVERPDGSNFTLKIRSTKLEDSAMYFCASSSRTGMNYGYTFGSGTRLTVV.

V is TRBV3-1 (or the pseudogene TRBV3-2) and J is TRBJ1-1; D call uncertain. Trimming cost V 7 bases and J 2 bases, with 14 bases left between them. The CDR3 is 14 amino acids. Looked up from germline, CDR1 is LGHDT and CDR2 is YNNKEL (reference sequence). CDR3 sequence reads: CASTNGRGNTEAFF. DNA for the CDR3: TGTGCCAGCACCAATGGAAGAGGAAACACTGAAGCTTTCTTT.

The rearrangement uses TRBV11-2 and TRBJ2-7; D gene uncertain. This CDR3 contains 14 residues. CDR1 and CDR2 from the germline V gene are SGHAT and FQNNGV. V dropped 0 bases and J dropped 9 bases, with 15 bases sitting between them. The CDR3 is CASSLDSGTAGQYF. As DNA, the CDR3 is TGTGCCAGCAGCTTAGATTCCGGAACGGCAGGGCAGTACTTC.

The rearrangement links TRBV29-1 to TRBJ2-5, with D possibly TRBD1 on 6 matching bases. Trimming left V 6 bases short and J 5 bases short, with 22 bases between. CDR3 length: 15 amino acids. CDR1 is SQVTM, CDR2 ANQGSEA, per germline. CDR3 region: CSVILIYRVGETQYF. CDR3 DNA sequence: TGCAGCGTAATATTAATTTACAGGGTCGGGGAGACCCAGTACTTC.

The gene calls are TRBV3-1 (or the pseudogene TRBV3-2) and TRBJ1-1; 7 positions agree with TRBD1. The germline gives CDR1 LGHDT, CDR2 YNNKEL (reference sequence). The CDR3 length is 16 residues. With V trimmed by 1 base and J by 4 bases, 9 bases remained unmatched. The CDR3 is CASSQGMGQGGTEAFF. In nucleotides, the CDR3 is TGTGCCAGCAGCCAAGGTATGGGCCAGGGGGGCACTGAAGCTTTCTTT.

This clone was found once. The rearrangement joins TRBV5-1 to TRBJ2-7, with 10 nucleotides matching TRBD1. Germline V lookup: CDR1 SGHRS, CDR2 YFSETQ. V trimming: 4 bases; J trimming: 5 bases; junction bases outside the gene matches: 3. This CDR3 is 13 amino acids long. The CDR3 sequence is CASSHGTGDEQYF. The CDR3 DNA follows: TGCGCCAGCAGCCATGGGACAGGGGACGAGCAGTACTTC.

The CDR3 reads CAIRTGTDANTEAFF. The CDR3 coding sequence is TGTGCCATCAGGACAGGGACAGATGCGAACACTGAAGCTTTCTTT. V and J are TRBV10-3 and TRBJ1-1, with 7 bases identical to TRBD1. Germline V gene lookup returns CDR1 ENHRY and CDR2 SYGVKD. The V and J ends lost 6 bases and 1 base, in that order; junction bases with no gene match: 8. This CDR3 spans 15 amino acids.

This clone has just a few counts. This sequence joins TRBV27 and TRBJ2-1, with D tentatively TRBD2 (6 bases). The CDR3 runs to 16 residues. Per the germline V gene, CDR1 is MNHEY and CDR2 is SMNVEV (reference sequence). V gave up 5 bases and J gave up 3 bases, with 17 bases separating them. In DNA form, the CDR3 reads TGTGCCAGCAGTCCGGAGGGTGGAACCGTCTACAATGAGCAGTTCTTC. Its translation is CASSPEGGTVYNEQFF.

V is TRBV6-5 and J is TRBJ1-4; D call uncertain. Trimming cost V 3 bases and J 8 bases, with 13 bases left between them. In germline, CDR1 is MNHEY, CDR2 SVGAGI. The CDR3 runs 14 residues. Here the CDR3 reads CASSYGDPWEKLFF. The CDR3 DNA reads TGTGCCAGCAGTTATGGAGACCCGTGGGAAAAACTGTTTTTT.

The rearrangement joins TRBV4-3 to TRBJ2-5, with D possibly matching TRBD2 (6 bases). The CDR3 sequence is 16 residues long. The germline CDR1 and CDR2 sequences are LGHNA and YSLEER. V dropped 0 bases and J dropped 5 bases, with 16 bases sitting between them. The CDR3 DNA reads TGCGCCAGCAGCCAAGATGCGGGGACTCGAGGGGAGACCCAGTACTTC. Translated: CASSQDAGTRGETQYF.

The chain employs TRBV7-2 and TRBJ2-7; D uncertain. V was pared by 1 base and J by 1 base, with 5 bases between. The CDR3 spans 13 residues. Germline CDR1 and CDR2: SGHTA and FQGNSA. This chain's CDR3 is CASSLGLSYEQYF. DNA for the CDR3: TGTGCCAGCAGCTTAGGACTGTCCTACGAGCAGTACTTC.

The chain has TRBV5-4 and TRBJ2-3; D ambiguous. Germline loops: CDR1 SGHNT, CDR2 YYREEE (reference sequence). The CDR3 has 14 residues. Trimming stripped 2 bases from V and 1 base from J, with 8 bases between. The CDR3 region is CASSFSIGTDTQYF. As DNA, the CDR3 is TGTGCCAGCAGCTTTAGTATTGGCACAGATACGCAGTATTTT.

The CDR3 loop reads CASSQETDTQYF. The DNA of the CDR3 is TGTGCCAGCTCACAAGAGACAGATACGCAGTATTTT. The chain joins TRBV18 to TRBJ2-3; D is unclear. V was pared by 4 bases and J by 3 bases, with 5 bases between. The length of the CDR3 is 12 residues. Per the germline V gene, CDR1 is KGHSH and CDR2 is LQKENI.

The V and J genes are TRBV19 and TRBJ1-1, with 7 bases matching TRBD1. In germline, CDR1 is LNHDA, CDR2 SQIVND (reference sequence). This CDR3 contains 14 residues. Losses at the gene ends were 8 bases for V and 6 bases for J; bases not matched to a gene: 12. The CDR3 protein is CASGYRDSNSEAFF. The CDR3 bases are TGTGCCAGTGGTTACCGGGACAGTAACTCTGAAGCTTTCTTT. Combining the CDR3 with reference TRBV19 and TRBJ1-1 gives the whole variable domain DGGITQSPKYLFRKEGQNVTLSCEQNLNHDAMYWYRQDPGQGLRLIYYSQIVNDFQKGDIAEGYSVSREKKESFPLTVTSAQKNPTAFYLCASGYRDSNSEAFFGQGTRLTVV.

The CDR3, as DNA: TGTGCCACCCTGGGGCTAGCGGGAGGGCCAGGTACGGATGAGCAGTTCTTC. As protein: CATLGLAGGPGTDEQFF. The chain uses TRBV19 and TRBJ2-1; 12 bases match TRBD2. The V gene's germline CDR1 is LNHDA and CDR2 SQIVND (reference sequence). The CDR3 consists of 17 residues. J gave up 8 bases and V 10 bases, and 18 bases lay outside the gene matches.

This chain links TRBV5-1 with TRBJ2-2; 8 nucleotides align to TRBD1. Germline V lookup: CDR1 SGHRS, CDR2 YFSETQ. This CDR3 comprises 16 residues. V trimming: 6 bases; J trimming: 0 bases; junction bases outside the gene matches: 7. The CDR3 spells CASTTGANPNTGELFF. CDR3 in DNA: TGCGCCAGCACGACAGGGGCCAACCCGAACACCGGGGAGCTGTTTTTT.

For the CDR3, the DNA is TGTGCCAGCAGCTTAGTGGGACAGGGCGAGGGCTACACCTTC. Protein product: CASSLVGQGEGYTF. V is TRBV7-9 and J is TRBJ1-2; TRBD1 agrees at 9 bases. Germline CDR1 reads SEHNR; CDR2 reads FQNEAQ (reference sequence). J was trimmed by 8 bases and V by 1 base; bases with no gene match: 5. This CDR3 comprises 14 residues.